Listed here is a single T cell receptor (beta chain). Its antigen is undetermined. Vbeta (60) and Jbeta (13) primers were used in the PCR. The method was immunoSEQ multiplex PCR; TCRdb's version includes in-frame clones alone and lacks a portion of them. The sample gives about 180,000 clones, about four fifths of which show up once; 1% is in the top ten. Between the trimmed V and J ends, which lost 5 bases and 1 base, there was a span of 11 bases. The CDR3 covers 14 residues. Germline V gene data show CDR1 as SGHTA and CDR2 as FQGNSA. The data were taken from a study of cytomegalovirus exposure and HLA in healthy donors. Study-level background: Among the roughly 430 genotyped donors, approximately 80% were placed in the Caucasian-associated ancestry cluster. General study points: TCR beta sequences reportedly predicted most subjects' HLA-A and HLA-B alleles accurately.

The chain joins TRBV7-2 to TRBJ2-5; D not certain. The clonotype originates from a woman aged 50 to 60 in good health and CMV-seropositive. Sequenced input: PBMCs. CDR3 DNA: TGTGCCAGCAGCCTTAACACAGTCCAAGAGACCCAGTACTTC. Translation: CASSLNTVQETQYF. Based on the CDR3 plus reference TRBV7-2 and TRBJ2-5, the full variable domain is GAGVSQSPSNKVTEKGKDVELRCDPISGHTALYWYRQSLGQGLEFLIYFQGNSAPDKSGLPSDRFSAERTGGSVSTLTIQRTQQEDSAVYLCASSLNTVQETQYFGPGTRLLVL.